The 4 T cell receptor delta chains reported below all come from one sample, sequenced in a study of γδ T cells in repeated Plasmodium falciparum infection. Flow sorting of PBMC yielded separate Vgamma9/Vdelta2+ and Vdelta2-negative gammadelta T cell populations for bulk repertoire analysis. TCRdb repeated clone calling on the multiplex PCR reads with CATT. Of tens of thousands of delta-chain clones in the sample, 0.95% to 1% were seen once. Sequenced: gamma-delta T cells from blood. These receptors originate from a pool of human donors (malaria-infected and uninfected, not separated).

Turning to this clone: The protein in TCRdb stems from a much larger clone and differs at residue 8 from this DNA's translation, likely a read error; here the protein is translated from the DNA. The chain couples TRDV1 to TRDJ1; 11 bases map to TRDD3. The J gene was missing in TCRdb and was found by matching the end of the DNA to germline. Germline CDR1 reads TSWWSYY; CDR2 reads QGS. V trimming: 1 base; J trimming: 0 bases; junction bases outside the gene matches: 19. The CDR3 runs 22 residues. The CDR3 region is CALGEPSCGLLGDICYTDKLIF. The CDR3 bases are TGTGCTCTTGGGGAACCTTCCTGCGGTCTACTGGGGGATATTTGCTACACCGATAAACTCATCTTT.

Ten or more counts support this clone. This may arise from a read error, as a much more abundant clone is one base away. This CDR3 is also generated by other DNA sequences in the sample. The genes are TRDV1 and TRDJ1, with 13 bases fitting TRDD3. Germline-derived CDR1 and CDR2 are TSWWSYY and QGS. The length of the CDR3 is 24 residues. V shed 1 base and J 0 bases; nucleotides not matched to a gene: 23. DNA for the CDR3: TGTGCTCTTGGGGAACGGGACTCCCTAAATCATCTACTGGGGGATACGGTGAACACCGATAAACTCATCTTT. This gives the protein CALGERDSLNHLLGDTVNTDKLIF.

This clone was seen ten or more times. The CDR3 loop reads CACDTILGDRPKLIF. The CDR3 nucleotides read TGTGCCTGTGACACCATACTGGGGGATAGGCCCAAACTCATCTTT. The rearrangement links TRDV2 to TRDJ1, with 11 positions matching TRDD3. Germline CDR1 GEAIGNYY, CDR2 EKD. The CDR3 has 15 residues. The junction had 7 bases not matched to a gene; V was cut back by 0 bases and J by 8 bases.

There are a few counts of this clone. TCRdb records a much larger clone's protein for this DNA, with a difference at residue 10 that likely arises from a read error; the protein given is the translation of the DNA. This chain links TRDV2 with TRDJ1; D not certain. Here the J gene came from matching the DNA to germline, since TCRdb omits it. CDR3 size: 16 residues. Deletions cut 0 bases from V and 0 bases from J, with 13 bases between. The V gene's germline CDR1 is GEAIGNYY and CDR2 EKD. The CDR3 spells CACDTEEEEDTDKLIF. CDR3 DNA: TGTGCCTGTGACACCGAGGAAGAAGAGGACACCGATAAACTCATCTTT.